This TCR beta chain comes out of a study of OX40 agonist ivuxolimab in advanced cancers. Study-level background: Head and neck, renal cell, melanoma or hepatocellular carcinoma were the cancers that dose-escalation patients had.

Germline V gives CDR1 SGHNT, CDR2 YYREEE (reference sequence). The CDR3 runs 15 residues. Trimming removed 0 bases from V and 1 base from J, with 9 bases in between. Using immunoSEQ multiplex PCR, the repertoire was profiled, and TCRdb retains in-frame clones only, with some absent. The profile shows under 50,000 clones, 60% to 80% of them singletons. People who had autoimmune disease history or systemic immunosuppression were excluded. The chain employs TRBV5-4 and TRBJ2-3, with D possibly being TRBD1 (6 bases). This sequence was found in an adult with an advanced solid tumor such as melanoma, head and neck, liver or kidney cancer. Sample: CD4+ or CD8+ T cells sorted from blood, taken in a trial of the OX40 agonist ivuxolimab. DNA for the CDR3: TGTGCCAGCAGCTTGGCAGGGGCCGGCACAGATACGCAGTATTTT. Its translation is CASSLAGAGTDTQYF.